This entry features one T cell receptor (beta chain) sequence. The antigen is undetermined. The data belong to a study of OX40 agonist ivuxolimab in advanced cancers. The overall study: Of the patients, three showed partial responses, one with hepatocellular carcinoma and two with cutaneous melanoma. Broader study findings: Expanded clones belonging to CD8+ T cells outnumbered, on average, those of CD4+.

Researchers took blood at baseline, on cycle 4 day 1, and on cycle 7 day 1. The CDR3 has 15 amino acids. Losses at the gene ends were 4 bases for V and 4 bases for J; bases not matched to a gene: 8. Germline CDR1 reads MGHRA; CDR2 reads YSYEKL. Using immunoSEQ multiplex PCR, the repertoire was profiled, and TCRdb retains in-frame clones only, with some absent. The repertoire has just over 50,000 clones, approximately 83% of them found once; the top ten carry roughly 3%. The source was CD4+ or CD8+ T cells sorted from blood, collected in a trial of the OX40 agonist ivuxolimab. The receptor was isolated from an adult with an advanced solid tumor such as melanoma, head and neck, liver or kidney cancer. The chain couples TRBV4-1 to TRBJ1-2, with 8 nucleotides matching TRBD1. In nucleotides, the CDR3 is TGCGCCAGCAGCCCGCGACAGGGGTCTGTCTATGGCTACACCTTC. It codes for CASSPRQGSVYGYTF.